A selection of T cell receptor beta chains follows, all from one sample in a study of CD8+ T cells in alopecia areata. The assay was immunoSEQ multiplex PCR, and TCRdb's table has in-frame clones only and misses some. Of 150,000 to 200,000 clones listed, approximately 65% are singletons. The sample consisted of CD4+ T cells sorted from blood, taken at week 4, from a patient treated with tofacitinib. These receptors originate from a human donor with alopecia areata. The CDR3 runs from the conserved cysteine through the conserved F or W. Each record gives: clone size, V gene, CDR3 protein. Clone size, where shown, is once, few, many, or a class for clones that have expanded.

few TRBV7-9 CASSRDQETQYF
- TRBV30 CAWQVASSGANVLTF
- TRBV30 CAWTILAGQETQYF
- TRBV29-1 CSERTLTETQYF
- TRBV29-1 CSVGATTNEKLFF
once TRBV5-1 CASSLEGGNYEQYF
few TRBV5-1 CASIGTNAGELFF
- TRBV7-9 CASSFGLNTGELFF
- TRBV5-6 CASSFGQGHYGYTF
- TRBV6-5 CASTNTLNTEAFF
- TRBV29-1 CSVADREGNQPQHF
- TRBV11-2 CASSQQGQGTDTQYF